One and the same sample provided the 17 T cell receptor beta chains below, sequenced in a study of blood T cell repertoires in COVID-19 (dated by TCRdb to about 2020). Library generation was performed with the immunoSEQ multiplex PCR assay. TCRdb re-hosts the immuneACCESS table, in-frame sequences only. Its copies lack some clones; in the studies checked, an unresolved V gene accounts for under half of them, and the cause for the rest is not known. This sample comprises approximately 31,000 clones, roughly nine tenths of them detected only once. The top ten clonotypes cover over 20% of the sample. Source material: peripheral blood. These receptors were obtained from a woman over 75 with active or convalescent COVID-19.

V is TRBV5-1 and J is TRBJ1-4; maybe TRBD1 (6 bases). CDR1 and CDR2 from the germline V gene are SGHRS and YFSETQ. The CDR3 is 16 residues long. Trimming took off 4 bases at V and 6 bases at J, with 19 bases between the two ends. Here the CDR3 reads CASSHAPGEMDEKLFF. The CDR3 DNA sequence: TGCGCCAGCAGCCACGCCCCAGGGGAGATGGATGAAAAACTGTTTTTT.

The rearrangement links TRBV4-2 to TRBJ2-1; 14 nucleotides agree with TRBD2. The germline CDR1 and CDR2 sequences are LGHNA and YNFKEQ. The CDR3 is made up of 17 amino acids. J lost 0 bases, V lost 4 bases, and 2 bases had no gene match. CDR3 in amino acids: CASSRGLAGGSYNEQFF. In DNA, the CDR3 is TGTGCCAGCAGCCGAGGACTAGCGGGAGGCTCCTACAATGAGCAGTTCTTC.

The chain joins TRBV3-1 (or the pseudogene TRBV3-2) to TRBJ1-2, with TRBD1 matching over 8 bases. The CDR3 is made up of 13 amino acids. With 1 base clipped from V and 8 bases from J, the junction kept 3 bases outside the gene matches. CDR1 and CDR2 (germline): LGHDT, YNNKEL (reference sequence). The CDR3 sequence is CASSQGRGLGYTF. As DNA, the CDR3 is TGTGCCAGCAGCCAAGGCAGGGGGCTCGGCTACACCTTC.

Here the CDR3 DNA reads TGTGCCAGCAGCCCCGACGGGTGGCTCTACTCCACAGATACGCAGTATTTT. This codes for CASSPDGWLYSTDTQYF. The rearrangement uses TRBV5-4 and TRBJ2-3; D not resolved. V lost 4 bases, J lost 2 bases, and 20 bases lay in between. The CDR3 extends over 17 amino acids. In germline, CDR1 is SGHNT, CDR2 YYREEE (reference sequence).

The chain carries TRBV19 and TRBJ1-6; D gene uncertain. V lost 4 bases and J lost 8, with 12 bases in between. Germline V gene lookup returns CDR1 LNHDA and CDR2 SQIVND (reference sequence). This CDR3 is built from 14 residues. CDR3 DNA: TGTGCCAGTAGTACCCAGATGCGGGATTCACCCCTCCACTTT. This translates into CASSTQMRDSPLHF. Full variable domain (rest looked up from reference TRBV19 and TRBJ1-6): DGGITQSPKYLFRKEGQNVTLSCEQNLNHDAMYWYRQDPGQGLRLIYYSQIVNDFQKGDIAEGYSVSREKKESFPLTVTSAQKNPTAFYLCASSTQMRDSPLHFGNGTRLTVT.

V gene TRBV5-8 combines with J gene TRBJ2-1, with a tentative D call TRBD1 (6 bases). Trimming took 4 bases from V and 11 from J, leaving 10 bases between them. The germline V gene has CDR1 SGHTS and CDR2 YDEGEE. This CDR3 is built from 11 residues. CDR3 nucleotides: TGTGCCAGCAGCCCGGACAGAAAGCAGTTCTTC. Its protein product is CASSPDRKQFF. The entire variable domain, with the rest obtained from reference TRBV5-8 and TRBJ2-1, is as follows: EAGVTQSPTHLIKTRGQQATLRCSPISGHTSVYWYQQALGLGLQFLLWYDEGEERNRGNFPPRFSGRQFPNYSSELNVNALELEDSALYLCASSPDRKQFFGPGTRLTVL.

This chain uses TRBV5-1 with TRBJ2-5; TRBD2 might be the D (5 bases). CDR1 is SGHRS, CDR2 YFSETQ, per germline. The CDR3 is 14 residues long. The V end was cut by 2 bases, the J end by 2 bases, with 10 bases between. For the CDR3, the DNA is TGCGCCAGCAGCTTTGGAGCGGCTCAAGAGACCCAGTACTTC. This encodes CASSFGAAQETQYF.

The chain combines TRBV4-2 with TRBJ2-3; TRBD2 agrees at 12 bases. This CDR3 has 16 residues. V dropped 2 bases and J dropped 4; count of bases not matched to a gene: 4. Germline CDR1 reads LGHNA; CDR2 reads YNFKEQ. The CDR3 loop is CASSQPSGGAADTQYF. CDR3 sequence (DNA): TGTGCCAGCAGCCAACCTAGCGGGGGGGCGGCAGATACGCAGTATTTT.

The chain is built from TRBV21-1 and TRBJ1-4. TRBV21-1 is tagged as a pseudogene. The CDR3 totals 15 residues. CDR3 protein: CASRTTGTTNEKLFF. In DNA, the CDR3 is TGTGCCAGCAGGACGACGGGGACAACTAATGAAAAACTGTTTTTT.

This chain links TRBV30 with TRBJ1-2; D remains unclear. V was clipped by 4 bases and J by 1 base, with 13 bases between them. Germline V gene lookup returns CDR1 GTSNPN and CDR2 SVGIG (reference sequence). The CDR3 is 14 residues long. CDR3 bases: TGTGCCTGGACTTTGAAACAGCATAACTATGGCTACACCTTC. This translates into CAWTLKQHNYGYTF.

The CDR3 region is CAISEGGGQGNYEQYF. In nucleotides, the CDR3 is TGTGCCATCAGTGAAGGAGGGGGACAGGGGAACTACGAGCAGTACTTC. The chain is built from TRBV10-3 and TRBJ2-7; 10 bases are a match to TRBD1. With 3 bases clipped from V and 3 bases from J, the junction kept 8 bases outside the gene matches. The CDR3 sequence is 16 residues long. CDR1 and CDR2 from the germline V gene are ENHRY and SYGVKD.

The V gene is TRBV19, the J gene TRBJ1-1, with a possible D match to TRBD1 (5 bases). Trimming removed 2 bases from V and 7 bases from J, with 11 bases in between. Germline V gives CDR1 LNHDA, CDR2 SQIVND (reference sequence). The CDR3 covers 13 residues. CDR3 nucleotide sequence: TGTGCCAGTAGTATATTCCCCGACAGTGAAGCTTTCTTT. Its protein product is CASSIFPDSEAFF.

The chain links TRBV6-1 to TRBJ2-5; 10 bases match TRBD2. V lost 4 bases, J lost 5 bases, and 10 bases stayed unmatched. The CDR3 sequence is 16 residues long. Germline values: CDR1 MNHNS, CDR2 SASEGT. The CDR3 DNA follows: TGTGCCAGCAGTGGCCACAGCGGGGGGGCCACTGAGACCCAGTACTTC. Its protein product is CASSGHSGGATETQYF.

V is TRBV5-1 and J is TRBJ2-7; 7 bases line up with TRBD2. Unmatched junction bases numbered 8, after V lost 5 bases and J lost 3 bases. The CDR3 is made up of 14 amino acids. Germline V gene data show CDR1 as SGHRS and CDR2 as YFSETQ. This chain's CDR3 is CASRPGTGGYEQYF. CDR3 nucleotides: TGCGCCAGCAGACCCGGGACGGGGGGCTACGAGCAGTACTTC. The entire variable domain, with the rest obtained from reference TRBV5-1 and TRBJ2-7, is as follows: KAGVTQTPRYLIKTRGQQVTLSCSPISGHRSVSWYQQTPGQGLQFLFEYFSETQRNKGNFPGRFSGRQFSNSRSEMNVSTLELGDSALYLCASRPGTGGYEQYFGPGTRLTVT.

The chain has TRBV19 and TRBJ1-2; the match to TRBD1 covers 7 bases. The germline V gene encodes CDR1 LNHDA and CDR2 SQIVND (reference sequence). This CDR3 is 14 amino acids long. Trimming at V came to 3 bases and at J to 2 bases, leaving 3 bases not matched to a gene. For the CDR3, the DNA is TGTGCCAGTAGTATGGGACAGAAGAACTATGGCTACACCTTC. It translates to CASSMGQKNYGYTF.

This chain connects TRBV9 to TRBJ1-2, with D possibly TRBD1 on 6 matching bases. Germline loops: CDR1 SGDLS, CDR2 YYNGEE. Trimming pared 0 bases from V and 4 bases from J, leaving 10 bases between. CDR3 size: 14 residues. CDR3 loop: CASSVEQGPYGYTF. The CDR3 nucleotides read TGTGCCAGCAGCGTAGAACAGGGCCCCTATGGCTACACCTTC.

V usage is TRBV19 and J usage is TRBJ2-6; 9 nucleotides agree with TRBD1. Trimming removed 5 bases from V and 2 bases from J; junction bases left unmatched: 4. Germline-derived CDR1 and CDR2 are LNHDA and SQIVND (reference sequence). The CDR3 is made up of 16 amino acids. CDR3 sequence: CASSLRQGAGANVLTF. The CDR3 coding sequence is TGTGCCAGTAGTCTTCGACAGGGGGCTGGGGCCAACGTCCTGACTTTC.